In this sample, the clone carrying this T cell receptor beta chain turned up once. The sample contains more than one DNA sequence encoding this CDR3. Trimming removed 8 bases from V and 5 bases from J, with 10 bases in between. CDR3 length: 13 amino acids. The germline V gene has CDR1 MNHNS and CDR2 SASEGT. It was healthy bone marrow donors who served as donors. This sample is part of a study of cytomegalovirus exposure and HLA in healthy donors. The PCR made use of 60 Vbeta and 13 Jbeta primers. Using immunoSEQ multiplex PCR, the repertoire was profiled, and TCRdb retains in-frame clones only, with some absent. The table lists around 130,000 clones, 75% to 85% of them singletons.

This sequence was found in a man in his fifties in good health and CMV-seronegative. This sequence joins TRBV6-1 and TRBJ1-6; D gene unclear. The sequenced sample was PBMCs. CDR3 sequence reads: CASFISDNSPLHF. CDR3 nucleotide sequence: TGTGCCAGCTTTATCTCAGATAATTCACCCCTCCACTTT.